This TCR beta chain was captured by sequencing in a study of T cell responses to AZD1222 COVID-19 vaccine. Whole-study findings and limits: At 160-218 and 743-854, vaccine-associated CD4 TCRs were dominant, and they spanned spike. At baseline, just a handful of AZD1222 recipients tested seropositive. Increases in Spike-specific TCR breadth and depth were seen after two AZD1222 doses.

This clone was counted a few times. Its antigen is not identified. The CDR3 is 12 amino acids. In germline, CDR1 is MNHEY, CDR2 SVGEGT. V was trimmed by 4 bases and J by 4 bases, leaving 7 bases between them. TCRdb's table, derived via immunoSEQ multiplex PCR, lists solely in-frame clones and lacks some. The profile shows about 55,000 clones, 60% to 80% of them singletons. The chain employs TRBV6-2 or TRBV6-3 and TRBJ1-2; D remains ambiguous. The source was peripheral blood, collected 28 days after the second AZD1222 dose. The origin of this receptor is an adult who received the AZD1222 COVID-19 vaccine. The CDR3 region is CASSSLAYGYTF. CDR3 coding DNA: TGTGCCAGCAGTTCCTTGGCCTATGGCTACACCTTC.